This TCR beta chain was captured in a study of blood T cell repertoires in COVID-19 (dated by TCRdb to between 2020 and 2021). In terms of the full investigation: Collaborator samples came from the United States, Italy and Spain and covered acute and convalescent phases of COVID-19. The material from the prospective study consisted of cDNA or gDNA derived from T cells, B-cell-depleted T cells, or PBMCs. Deeply sampled blood TCRbeta repertoires from subjects exposed to, actively infected with, or recovered from COVID-19 were included in the dataset. The repertoires were released in a freely available public database intended as a resource for research on the immune response to SARS-CoV-2. The samples were drawn from two sources: the first 160 participants of the ongoing ImmuneRACE study, and over 1,000 subjects contributed by 6 global collaborators. A de-identified subject ID, COVID-19 status, age in years and sex were almost always included in the sample metadata. Where available, HLA class I and class II types were obtained from metadata supplied by the sample provider rather than from assay-based typing. Summary of the overall study and its limitations: Clinical and demographic metadata were provided uncurated, with the amount varying by source and participant.

In the prospective study, participants were roughly 18 to 95 years old, resided in approximately 25 geographic areas of the United States, and were enrolled through a virtual design. Cohort assignment in the prospective study relied on participant-reported clinical history from a screening survey and a study questionnaire. ImmuneRACE Cohort 3 recovered participants were defined by two consecutive negative NP/OP PCR tests, healthcare professional clearance, or symptom resolution. Each participant in the prospective study had whole blood, serum and a nasopharyngeal or oropharyngeal swab collected by mobile phlebotomists. Over an approximately 2-month period, participants in the prospective study had the option of providing additional blood draws and questionnaires. Blood samples from the prospective study were shipped frozen or at room temperature prior to DNA extraction. The CDR3 runs 15 residues from the cysteine to the phenylalanine. CDR3 DNA is the only sequence kept; it has 45 bases, read in frame from the first base. V is shortened by 0 bases, J by 0 bases, and the region joining them spans 9 bases. CDR1 and CDR2 were assigned from the germline V gene (reference sequence) as MNHEY and SMNVEV.

TCRbeta CDR3 regions were amplified from genomic DNA using the immunoSEQ Assay, a bias-controlled multiplex PCR. Per the original workflow: Within the assay, amplification of reference gene primers was used to estimate how many nucleated cells each sample contained. Sequence reads were collapsed and filtered to measure the absolute abundance of every unique TCRbeta CDR3 rearrangement. Productive Simpson clonality was computed per sample as the square root of Simpson's diversity index over productive rearrangements. TCRdb mirrors the immuneACCESS table, restricted to in-frame sequences. Some clones are absent from its copies; in checked studies, under half trace to an unresolved V gene, and the reason for the others is unknown. V, J and clone size are taken as reported in that table, and D and trimming were inferred from the DNA itself. The sample has about 380,000 clones on record, 88% of them singletons. Roughly 1.2% of the sample comes from the top ten.

Details on this clone: Which antigen it targets is not known. Base qualities are not recorded, but no much larger clone differs from it by a single base.

The sequenced sample consisted of PBMCs or T cells enriched from blood (not recorded which). The clonotype originates from a woman younger than 30 who had recovered from COVID-19. The chain is encoded by TRBV27 joined to TRBJ2-7, with the D gene call left open. The nucleotides are TGTGCCAGCAGTTTATCGGGCAGGCCCTCCTACGAGCAGTACTTC. Translation gives CASSLSGRPSYEQYF.